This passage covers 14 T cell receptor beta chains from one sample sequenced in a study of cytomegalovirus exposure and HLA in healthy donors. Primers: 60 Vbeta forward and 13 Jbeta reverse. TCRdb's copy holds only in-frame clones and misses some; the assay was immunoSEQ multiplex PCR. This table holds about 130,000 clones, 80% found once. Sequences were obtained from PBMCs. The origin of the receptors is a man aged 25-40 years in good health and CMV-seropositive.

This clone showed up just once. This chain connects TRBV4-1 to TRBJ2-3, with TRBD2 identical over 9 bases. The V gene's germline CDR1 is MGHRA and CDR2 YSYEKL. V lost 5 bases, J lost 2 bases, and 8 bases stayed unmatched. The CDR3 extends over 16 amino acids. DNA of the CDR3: TGCGCCAGCAGCGGAGGGGAGCGGGGGGCCACAGATACGCAGTATTTT. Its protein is CASSGGERGATDTQYF.

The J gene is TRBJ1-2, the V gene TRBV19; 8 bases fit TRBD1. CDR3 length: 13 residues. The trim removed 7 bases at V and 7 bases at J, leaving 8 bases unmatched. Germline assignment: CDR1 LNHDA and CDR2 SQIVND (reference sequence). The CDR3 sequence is CASTDRDGLGYTF. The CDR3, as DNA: TGTGCCAGTACGGACAGGGATGGCCTTGGCTACACCTTC.

The CDR3 bases are TGTGCCAGCTCAGGCCCCAGAGGACAGTACGAAAGCTCCTACAATGAGCAGTTCTTC. Its translation is CASSGPRGQYESSYNEQFF. The V gene is TRBV18, the J gene TRBJ2-1; maybe TRBD1 (6 bases). This CDR3 spans 19 amino acids. Looked up from germline, CDR1 is KGHSH and CDR2 is LQKENI. The V gene lost 5 bases and the J gene lost 0 bases, with 23 bases spanning the gap.

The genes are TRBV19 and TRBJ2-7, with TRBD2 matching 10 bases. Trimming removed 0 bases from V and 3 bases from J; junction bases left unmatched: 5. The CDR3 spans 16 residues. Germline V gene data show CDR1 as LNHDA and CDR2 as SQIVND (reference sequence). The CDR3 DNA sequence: TGTGCCAGTAGTATAGATCATTTAGCGGGGGGCTACGAGCAGTACTTC. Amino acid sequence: CASSIDHLAGGYEQYF.

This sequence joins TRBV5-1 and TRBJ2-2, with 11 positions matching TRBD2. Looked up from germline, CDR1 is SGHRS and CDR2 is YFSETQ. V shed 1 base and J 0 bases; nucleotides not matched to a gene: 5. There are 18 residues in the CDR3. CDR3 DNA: TGCGCCAGCAGCTTGCGCGCTAGCGGGGGGCCGAACACCGGGGAGCTGTTTTTT. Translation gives CASSLRASGGPNTGELFF.

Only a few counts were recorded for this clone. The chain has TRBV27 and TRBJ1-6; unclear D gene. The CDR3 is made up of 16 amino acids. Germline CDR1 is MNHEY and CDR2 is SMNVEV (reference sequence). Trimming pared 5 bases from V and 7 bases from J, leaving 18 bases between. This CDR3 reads CASSQRRVSRNSPLHF. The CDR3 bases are TGTGCCAGCAGTCAGAGGCGGGTGAGTCGGAATTCACCCCTCCACTTT.

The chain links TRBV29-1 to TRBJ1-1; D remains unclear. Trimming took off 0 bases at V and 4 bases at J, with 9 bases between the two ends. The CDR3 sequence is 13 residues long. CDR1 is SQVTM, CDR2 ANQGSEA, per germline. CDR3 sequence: CSVEEVPGTEAFF. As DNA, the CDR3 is TGCAGCGTTGAAGAGGTCCCCGGCACTGAAGCTTTCTTT.

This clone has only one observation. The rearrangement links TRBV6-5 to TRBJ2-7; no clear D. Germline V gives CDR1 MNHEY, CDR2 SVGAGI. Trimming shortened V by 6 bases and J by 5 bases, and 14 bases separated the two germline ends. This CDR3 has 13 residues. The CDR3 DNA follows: TGTGCCAGCAGCCGTACTCCCCAACACGAGCAGTACTTC. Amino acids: CASSRTPQHEQYF.

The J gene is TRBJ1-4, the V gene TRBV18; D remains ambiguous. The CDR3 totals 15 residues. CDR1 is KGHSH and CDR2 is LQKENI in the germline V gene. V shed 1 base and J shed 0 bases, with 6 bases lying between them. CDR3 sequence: CASSPLQATNEKLFF. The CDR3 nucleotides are TGTGCCAGCTCACCACTGCAGGCAACTAATGAAAAACTGTTTTTT.

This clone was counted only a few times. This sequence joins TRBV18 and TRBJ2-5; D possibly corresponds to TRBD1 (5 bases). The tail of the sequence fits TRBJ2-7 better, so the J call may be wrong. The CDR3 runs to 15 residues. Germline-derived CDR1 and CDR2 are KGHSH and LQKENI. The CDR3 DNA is TGTGCCAGCTCACCACCGGAGCAGGGTTTCAACGAGCAGTACTTC. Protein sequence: CASSPPEQGFNEQYF.

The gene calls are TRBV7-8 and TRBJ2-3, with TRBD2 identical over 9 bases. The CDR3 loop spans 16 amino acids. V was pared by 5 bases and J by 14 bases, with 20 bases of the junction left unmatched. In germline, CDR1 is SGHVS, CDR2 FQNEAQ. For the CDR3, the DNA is TGTGCCAGCAGCCCCCGGATAATCGCGGGGGGGCGGGGTCCGTATTTT. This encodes CASSPRIIAGGRGPYF.

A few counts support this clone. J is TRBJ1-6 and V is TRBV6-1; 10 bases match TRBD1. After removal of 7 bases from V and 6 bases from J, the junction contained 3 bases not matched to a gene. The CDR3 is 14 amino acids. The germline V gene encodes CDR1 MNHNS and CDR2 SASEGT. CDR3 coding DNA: TGTGCCAGCACACGGACAGGGGGTAATTCACCCCTCCACTTT. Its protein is CASTRTGGNSPLHF.

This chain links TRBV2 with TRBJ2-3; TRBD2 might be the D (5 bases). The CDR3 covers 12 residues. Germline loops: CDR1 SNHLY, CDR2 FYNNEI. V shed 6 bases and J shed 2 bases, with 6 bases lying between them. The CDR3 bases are TGTGCCAGCAGAGACTACACAGATACGCAGTATTTT. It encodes CASRDYTDTQYF.

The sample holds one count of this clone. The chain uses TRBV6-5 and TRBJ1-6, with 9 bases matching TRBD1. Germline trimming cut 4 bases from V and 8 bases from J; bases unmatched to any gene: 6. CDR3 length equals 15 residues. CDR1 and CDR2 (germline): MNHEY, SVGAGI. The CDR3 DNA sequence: TGTGCCAGCAGTTTACAGGGGGCTTTGGATTCACCCCTCCACTTT. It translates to CASSLQGALDSPLHF.